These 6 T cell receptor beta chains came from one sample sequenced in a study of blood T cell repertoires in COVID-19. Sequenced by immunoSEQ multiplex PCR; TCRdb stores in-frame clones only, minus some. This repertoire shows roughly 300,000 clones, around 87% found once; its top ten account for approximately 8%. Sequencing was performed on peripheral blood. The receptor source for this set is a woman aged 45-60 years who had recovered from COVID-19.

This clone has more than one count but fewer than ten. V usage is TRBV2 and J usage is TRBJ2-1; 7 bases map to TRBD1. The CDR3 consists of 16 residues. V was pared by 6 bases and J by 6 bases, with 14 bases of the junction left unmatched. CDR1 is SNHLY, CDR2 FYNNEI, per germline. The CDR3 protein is CASSPGGGTEINEQFF. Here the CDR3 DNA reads TGTGCCAGCAGCCCTGGGGGTGGGACAGAGATCAATGAGCAGTTCTTC. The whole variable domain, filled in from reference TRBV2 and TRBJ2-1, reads EPEVTQTPSHQVTQMGQEVILRCVPISNHLYFYWYRQILGQKVEFLVSFYNNEISEKSEIFDDQFSVERPDGSNFTLKIRSTKLEDSAMYFCASSPGGGTEINEQFFGPGTRLTVL.

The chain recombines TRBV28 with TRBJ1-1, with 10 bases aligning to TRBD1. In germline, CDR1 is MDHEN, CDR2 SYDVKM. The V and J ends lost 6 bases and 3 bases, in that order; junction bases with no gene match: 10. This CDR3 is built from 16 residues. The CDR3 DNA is TGTGCCAGCAGACTGGGACAGGGGACCGCAGACACTGAAGCTTTCTTT. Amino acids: CASRLGQGTADTEAFF.

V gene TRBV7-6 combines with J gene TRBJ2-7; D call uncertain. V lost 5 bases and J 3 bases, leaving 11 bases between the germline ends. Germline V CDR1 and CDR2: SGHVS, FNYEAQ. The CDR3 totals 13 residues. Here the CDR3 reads CASSADHGYEQYF. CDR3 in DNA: TGTGCCAGCAGCGCGGATCATGGCTACGAGCAGTACTTC. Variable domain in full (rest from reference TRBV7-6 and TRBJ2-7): GAGVSQSPRYKVTKRGQDVALRCDPISGHVSLYWYRQALGQGPEFLTYFNYEAQQDKSGLPNDRFSAERPEGSISTLTIQRTEQRDSAMYRCASSADHGYEQYFGPGTRLTVT.

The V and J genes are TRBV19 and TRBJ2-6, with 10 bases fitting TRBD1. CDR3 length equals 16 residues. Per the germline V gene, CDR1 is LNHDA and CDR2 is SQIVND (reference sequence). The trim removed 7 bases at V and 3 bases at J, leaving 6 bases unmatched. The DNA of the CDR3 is TGTGCCAGTACCCGGGACAGGGGCCTTGGGGCCAACGTCCTGACTTTC. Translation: CASTRDRGLGANVLTF.

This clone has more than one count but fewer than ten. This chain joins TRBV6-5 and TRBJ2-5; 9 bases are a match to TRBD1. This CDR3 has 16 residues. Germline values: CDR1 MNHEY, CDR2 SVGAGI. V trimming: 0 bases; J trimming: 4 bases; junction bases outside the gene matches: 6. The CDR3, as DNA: TGTGCCAGCAGTTACTCGTCTGGACAGGGGACAGAGACCCAGTACTTC. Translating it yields CASSYSSGQGTETQYF.

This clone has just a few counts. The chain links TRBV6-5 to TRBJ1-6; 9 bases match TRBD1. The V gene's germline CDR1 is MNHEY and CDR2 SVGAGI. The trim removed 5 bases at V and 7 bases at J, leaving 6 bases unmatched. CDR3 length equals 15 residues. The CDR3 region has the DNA TGTGCCAGCAGTCAGCCGGGACAGGGAAATTCACCCCTCCACTTT. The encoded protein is CASSQPGQGNSPLHF.